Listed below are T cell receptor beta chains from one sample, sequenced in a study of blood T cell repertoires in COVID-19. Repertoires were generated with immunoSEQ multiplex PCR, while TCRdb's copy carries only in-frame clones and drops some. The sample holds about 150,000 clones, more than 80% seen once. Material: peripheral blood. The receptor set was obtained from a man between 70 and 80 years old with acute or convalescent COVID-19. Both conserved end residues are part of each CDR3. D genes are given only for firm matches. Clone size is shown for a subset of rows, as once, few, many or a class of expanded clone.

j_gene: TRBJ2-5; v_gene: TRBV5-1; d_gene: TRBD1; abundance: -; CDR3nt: TGCGCCAGCAAAACAGGGGTGGGGGAGACCCAGTACTTC; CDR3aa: CASKTGVGETQYF
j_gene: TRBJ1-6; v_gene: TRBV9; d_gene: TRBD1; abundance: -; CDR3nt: TGTGCCAGCAGCGGACAGGGGGTAGTTATTTCACCCCTCCACTTT; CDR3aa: CASSGQGVVISPLHF
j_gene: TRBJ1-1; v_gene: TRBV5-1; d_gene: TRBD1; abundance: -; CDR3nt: TGCGCCAGCAGCGGGGACAGGGTATGGGGCACTGAAGCTTTCTTT; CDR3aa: CASSGDRVWGTEAFF
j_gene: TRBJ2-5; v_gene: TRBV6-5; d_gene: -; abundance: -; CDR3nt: TGTGCCAGCAGTTACCTGGGGACACATGGGGAGACCCAGTACTTC; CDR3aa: CASSYLGTHGETQYF
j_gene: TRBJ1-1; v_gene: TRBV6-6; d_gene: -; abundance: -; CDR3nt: TGTGCCAGCAGTTACCCGGGACACAACACTGAAGCTTTCTTT; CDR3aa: CASSYPGHNTEAFF
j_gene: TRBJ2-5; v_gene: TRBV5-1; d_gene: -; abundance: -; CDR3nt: TGCGCCAGCAGCTTAGGACTCCCGTACCAAGAGACCCAGTACTTC; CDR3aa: CASSLGLPYQETQYF
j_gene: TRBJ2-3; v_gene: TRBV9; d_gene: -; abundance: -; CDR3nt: TGTGCCAGCAGCCTCCGACAGTTCAATACGCAGTATTTT; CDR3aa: CASSLRQFNTQYF
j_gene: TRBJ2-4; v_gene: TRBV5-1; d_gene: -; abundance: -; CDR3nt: TGCGCCAGCAGCTTGGAGCAGGGTAACATTCAGTACTTC; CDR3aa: CASSLEQGNIQYF
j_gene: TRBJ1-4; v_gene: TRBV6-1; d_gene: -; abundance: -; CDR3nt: TGTGCCAGCAGTGAACTGGGACAACCTAATGAAAAACTGTTTTTT; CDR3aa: CASSELGQPNEKLFF
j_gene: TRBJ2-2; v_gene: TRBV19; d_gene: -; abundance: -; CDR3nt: TGTGCCAGTAGTATTAGGAAACAGGGAGGGACCGGGGAGCTGTTTTTT; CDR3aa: CASSIRKQGGTGELFF
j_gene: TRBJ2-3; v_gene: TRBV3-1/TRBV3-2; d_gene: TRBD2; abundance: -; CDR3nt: TGTGCCAGCAGCCAAGGGACTAGCGGGGGAGATACGCAGTATTTT; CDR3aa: CASSQGTSGGDTQYF
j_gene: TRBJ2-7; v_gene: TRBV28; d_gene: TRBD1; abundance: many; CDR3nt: TGTGCCAGCAGTTTTGGGACAGGGCCCTCCTACGAGCAGTACTTC; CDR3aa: CASSFGTGPSYEQYF
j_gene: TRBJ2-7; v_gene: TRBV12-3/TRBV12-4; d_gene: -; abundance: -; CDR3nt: TGTGCCAGCAGTTTTCAGGGTCCCTACGAGCAGTACTTC; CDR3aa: CASSFQGPYEQYF
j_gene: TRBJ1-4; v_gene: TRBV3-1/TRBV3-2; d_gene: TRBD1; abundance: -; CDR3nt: TGTGCCAGCAGCCCCGGGACAGGAGGGGGTGAAAAACTGTTTTTT; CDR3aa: CASSPGTGGGEKLFF
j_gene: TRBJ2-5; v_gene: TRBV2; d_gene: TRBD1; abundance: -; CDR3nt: TGTGCCAGCAAGGGGCAGGGGGAATGGTTGGAGACCCAGTACTTC; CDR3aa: CASKGQGEWLETQYF
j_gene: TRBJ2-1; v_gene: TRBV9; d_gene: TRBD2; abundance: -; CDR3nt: TGTGCCAGCAGCGTAGGACTAGCGGGGTCCAATGAGCAGTTCTTC; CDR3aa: CASSVGLAGSNEQFF
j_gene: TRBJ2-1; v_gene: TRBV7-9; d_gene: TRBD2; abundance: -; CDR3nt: TGTGCCAGCAGCTTAAGCGCGGGAGGGGACAATGAGCAGTTCTTC; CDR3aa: CASSLSAGGDNEQFF
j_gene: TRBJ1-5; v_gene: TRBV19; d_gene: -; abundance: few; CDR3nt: TGTGCCAGTACCCCGTTCGGGGGTTCTAATCAGCCCCAGCATTTT; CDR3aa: CASTPFGGSNQPQHF
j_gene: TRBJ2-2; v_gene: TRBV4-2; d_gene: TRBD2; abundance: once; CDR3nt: TGTGCCAGCAGACAGACTAGCGGCAGGGAGCTGTTTTTT; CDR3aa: CASRQTSGRELFF
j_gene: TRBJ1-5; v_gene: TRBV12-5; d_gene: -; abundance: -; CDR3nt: TGTGCTAGTGGTTTGGTACTTGGACAGCTCCCTCAGCCCCAGCATTTT; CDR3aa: CASGLVLGQLPQPQHF
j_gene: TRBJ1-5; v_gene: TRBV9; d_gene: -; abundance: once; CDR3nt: TGTGCCAGCAGCGTAGGGGAGTTTCAGCCCCAGCATTTT; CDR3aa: CASSVGEFQPQHF
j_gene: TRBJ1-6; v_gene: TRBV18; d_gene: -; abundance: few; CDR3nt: TGTGCCAGCTCACCGACCCCTAGCTCCTATAATTCACCCCTCCACTTT; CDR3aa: CASSPTPSSYNSPLHF
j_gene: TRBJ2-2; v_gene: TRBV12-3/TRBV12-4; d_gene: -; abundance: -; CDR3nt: TGTGCCAGTTCAGTTACCGGGGAGCTGTTTTTT; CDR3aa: CASSVTGELFF
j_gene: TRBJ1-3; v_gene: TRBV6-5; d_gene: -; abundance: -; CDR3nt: TGTGCCAGCAGTCTAACAGTGAGCTCTGGAAACACCATATATTTT; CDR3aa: CASSLTVSSGNTIYF
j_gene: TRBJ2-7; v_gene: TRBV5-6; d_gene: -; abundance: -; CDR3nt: TGTGCCAGCAGCTTCAAAACAGGGAACTACGAGCAGTACTTC; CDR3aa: CASSFKTGNYEQYF
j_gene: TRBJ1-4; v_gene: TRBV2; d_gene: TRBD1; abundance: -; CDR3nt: TGTGCCAGCAGTGAAAGGGGACAGGGTCGGGAAAAACTGTTTTTT; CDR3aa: CASSERGQGREKLFF
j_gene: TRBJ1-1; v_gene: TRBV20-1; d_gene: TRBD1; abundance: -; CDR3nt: TGCAGTGGACAGGGGAACGGTGAAGCTTTCTTT; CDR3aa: CSGQGNGEAFF
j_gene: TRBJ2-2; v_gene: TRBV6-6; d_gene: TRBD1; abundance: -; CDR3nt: TGTGCCAGCAGTTACCACAGGGGGCGAGATACCGGGGAGCTGTTTTTT; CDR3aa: CASSYHRGRDTGELFF
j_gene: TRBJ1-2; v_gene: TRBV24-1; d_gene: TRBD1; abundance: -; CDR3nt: TGTGCCACCAGTGACTCCCGACAGGGAGGCTATGGCTACACCTTC; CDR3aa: CATSDSRQGGYGYTF
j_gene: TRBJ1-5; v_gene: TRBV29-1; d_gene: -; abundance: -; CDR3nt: TGCAGCGTTGCTTGGGGGGGTCAGCCCCAGCATTTT; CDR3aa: CSVAWGGQPQHF
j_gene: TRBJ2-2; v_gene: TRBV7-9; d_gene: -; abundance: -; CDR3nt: TGTGCCAGCAGTTACCGGGGCACCGGGGAGCTGTTTTTT; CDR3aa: CASSYRGTGELFF
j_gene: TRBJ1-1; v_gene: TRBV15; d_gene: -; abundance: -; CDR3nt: TGTGCCACCAGCAGAGATCTGGCTGGCGGTCCTGAAGCTTTCTTT; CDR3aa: CATSRDLAGGPEAFF
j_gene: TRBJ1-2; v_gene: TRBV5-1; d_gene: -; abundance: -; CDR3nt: TGCGCCAGCAGCTTAAGCCTAGTTAACTATGGCTACACCTTC; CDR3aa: CASSLSLVNYGYTF
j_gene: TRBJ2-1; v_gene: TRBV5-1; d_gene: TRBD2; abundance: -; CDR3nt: TGCGCCAGCAGTTTAGTAGCGGGACCCCTCAATGAGCAGTTCTTC; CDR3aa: CASSLVAGPLNEQFF
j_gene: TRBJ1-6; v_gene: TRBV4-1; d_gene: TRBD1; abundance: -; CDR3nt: TGCGCCAGCAGGAAGGGGGACAGAAATTCACCCCTCCACTTT; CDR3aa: CASRKGDRNSPLHF
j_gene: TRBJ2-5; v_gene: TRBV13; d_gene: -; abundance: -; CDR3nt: TGTGCCAGCAGCTTGGGGCAGGGCCTCCAAGAGACCCAGTACTTC; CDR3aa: CASSLGQGLQETQYF
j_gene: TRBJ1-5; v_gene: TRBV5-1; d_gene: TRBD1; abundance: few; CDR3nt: TGCGCCAGCAGCCAAGGGACAGGTGGTCAGCCCCAGCATTTT; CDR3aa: CASSQGTGGQPQHF
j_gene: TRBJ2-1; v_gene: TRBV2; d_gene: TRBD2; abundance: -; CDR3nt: TGTGCCAGCAGGGCCGGACTAGCGGGTCGTACAGGGCAGTTCTTC; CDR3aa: CASRAGLAGRTGQFF
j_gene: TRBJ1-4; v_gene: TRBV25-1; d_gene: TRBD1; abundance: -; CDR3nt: TGTGCCAGCAGTGCGACAGGGGGCGTCGGTGAAAAACTGTTTTTT; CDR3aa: CASSATGGVGEKLFF
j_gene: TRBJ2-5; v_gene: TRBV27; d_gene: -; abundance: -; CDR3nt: TGTGCCAGCAGTTTATCGAGCAGGGTATTGAGTTGGCAAGAGACCCAGTACTTC; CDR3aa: CASSLSSRVLSWQETQYF
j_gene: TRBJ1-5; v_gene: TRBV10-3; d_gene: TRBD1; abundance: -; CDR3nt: TGTGCCACCACTCCGGGACAGAGCAATCAGCCCCAGCATTTT; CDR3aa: CATTPGQSNQPQHF
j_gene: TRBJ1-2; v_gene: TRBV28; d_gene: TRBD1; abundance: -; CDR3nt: TGTGCCAGCAGAACCGACAGGGGGCTTTGGTCGGGCGGCTACACCTTC; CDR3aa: CASRTDRGLWSGGYTF
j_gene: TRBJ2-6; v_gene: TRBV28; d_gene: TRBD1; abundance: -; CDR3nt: TGTGCCAGCATCCAGGCCGGGACAGGGGCCGGGGCCAACGTCCTGACTTTC; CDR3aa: CASIQAGTGAGANVLTF
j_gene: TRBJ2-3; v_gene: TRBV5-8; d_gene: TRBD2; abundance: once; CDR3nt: TGTGCCAGCAGCTTGGGGACTAGCGGGGGGGTAGATACGCAGTATTTT; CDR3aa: CASSLGTSGGVDTQYF
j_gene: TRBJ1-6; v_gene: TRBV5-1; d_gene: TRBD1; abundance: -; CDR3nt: TGCGCCAGCAGCTTGGAGGGGGCATACTCACCCCTCCACTTT; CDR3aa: CASSLEGAYSPLHF
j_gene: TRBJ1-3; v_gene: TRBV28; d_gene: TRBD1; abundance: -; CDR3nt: TGTGCCAGCAGCAACAGGGGCTCTGGAAACACCATATATTTT; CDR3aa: CASSNRGSGNTIYF
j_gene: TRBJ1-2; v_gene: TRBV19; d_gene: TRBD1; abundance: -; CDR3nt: TGTGCCAGTAGGGAAACAGGGGGCGCGTTCTATGGCTACACCTTC; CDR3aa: CASRETGGAFYGYTF
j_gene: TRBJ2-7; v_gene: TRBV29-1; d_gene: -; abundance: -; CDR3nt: TGCAGCGTATACCTAGGGGAGGCAGGGTCCTACGAGCAGTACTTC; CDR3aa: CSVYLGEAGSYEQYF
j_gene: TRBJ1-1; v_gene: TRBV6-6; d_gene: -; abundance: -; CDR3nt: TGTGCCGTGGAGGGTGCTGCTGAAGCTTTCTTT; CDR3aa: CAVEGAAEAFF
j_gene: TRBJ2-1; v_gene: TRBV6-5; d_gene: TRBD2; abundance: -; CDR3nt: TGTGCCAGCAGGCAACTAGCGGGAGGGAACAATGAGCAGTTCTTC; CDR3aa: CASRQLAGGNNEQFF